This T cell receptor beta chain was obtained from a study of T cells in Graves' hyperthyroidism and ophthalmopathy (dated by TCRdb to between 2018 and 2020). The study in broad terms: Peripheral blood samples were taken at initial diagnosis, before any treatment was given. To identify distinguishing TCR V-J signatures, a discovery cohort of about 95 patients was used, comprising some 43 with Graves' ophthalmopathy and around 60 with stable Graves' hyperthyroidism. Whether ophthalmopathy could be predicted prospectively was tested in an independent validation cohort made up of approximately 19 hyperthyroidism patients plus 17 patients who later progressed to ophthalmopathy. The 75 to 100 discovery patients were randomly split 7:3 into training and test sets. Thyroid tissue and blood T-cell repertoires from six or seven Graves' hyperthyroidism patients were also compared in the study. After blood sampling, hyperthyroidism patients were treated with methimazole at a starting dose of 30 mg daily, and ophthalmopathy patients were treated with high-dose intravenous methylprednisolone. TCR Vbeta CDR3 sequencing of some 140 peripheral blood samples (roughly 41 ophthalmopathy, approximately 80 hyperthyroidism and approximately 17 progressor patients) is reported in the paper.

Worth noting for this clonotype: It lacks a known antigen. No much larger clone exists at a distance of one base, and base qualities are not known.

General conclusions and limits of the study: No statistical method was used to set the sample size in advance, and investigators knew the group allocation. In validation, the model predicted progression to ophthalmopathy a median of 6.5 months before onset, with roughly 70% sensitivity and about 75% specificity. A 13 V-J signature model separated ophthalmopathy from stable hyperthyroidism, with approximately 87% sensitivity and 81% to 83% specificity in cross-validation and 80%/75% in testing. Most expanded thyroid clonotypes (frequency above 0.001) were also detected in blood, a finding suggesting that blood repertoires may reflect thyroid immune responses.

Stable Graves' hyperthyroidism was defined as the absence of progression to ophthalmopathy over 18 months of follow-up. Hyperthyroidism patients were newly diagnosed, with disease duration under 2 months, and aged 18 to 65 years. Any patient with an uncontrolled infection, another autoimmune disease, pregnancy or lactation was excluded. Diagnoses were established on the basis of clinical symptoms, serum thyroxine and TRAb, thyroid ultrasound, and orbital computed tomography. Ficoll-Paque density gradient centrifugation was used to isolate PBMCs from about 9.4 ml of fresh peripheral blood. Total RNA was extracted using Trizol reagent, and RNA quality was assessed on an Agilent 2100 Bioanalyzer. The CDR3 measures 12 amino acids from cysteine to phenylalanine. Just the 36-base CDR3 DNA is kept, in frame starting at base 1. Per the germline V gene (reference sequence), DFQATT is the CDR1 and SNEGSKA is the CDR2. V lost 4 bases and J lost 5 bases; the stretch between them is 9 bases long.

The TCR beta CDR3 regions were amplified from RNA transcripts. A first-round RT-PCR of the TCR CDR3 used the HTBI primer set with the Qiagen OneStep RT-PCR kit. The libraries were constructed in a second round of multiplex PCR and then size-selected and purified. Paired-end sequencing of the libraries was performed with 100 bp reads on an Illumina HiSeq2000. Processing in the source paper ran as follows. SOAPnuke was used to process the raw data, removing reads that contained adapters or uncalled bases, had a mean Phred below 15, or lacked an exact match to the constant primer or identifier. High-quality paired reads were merged using COPE v1.2.5, and each unique nucleotide sequence was defined as a clonotype. MiTCR v1.1 was used to align the clonotypes against IMGT TRBV, TRBD and TRBJ reference segments. The analysis included only V-J combinations with a frequency above 0.0001, which together covered more than 99% of the repertoires. A TCS score was defined as the ratio between F50 (clonal expansion) and ExV (chaos), using BLOSUM62-based TCRdist between CDR3 peptides within each V-J. Welch's t-statistics and random forest reduced approximately 520 V-J features to about 12, which were used in a naive Bayes classifier (R e1071). The raw public data were reprocessed by TCRdb itself: fastp quality trimming at Q25, MiXCR clonotype calling, in-frame beta chains only. Entries that share a CDR3 protein sequence are merged under the most common genes and DNA. The V and J calls reflect TCRdb's pipeline rather than the authors' work. The sample table lists approximately 410,000 distinct CDR3 sequences, roughly 13% of them with a count of one. The top ten hold 5% to 6% of the sample.

This TCR came from a young woman with Graves' hyperthyroidism. Sequenced input: blood. This sequence uses TRBV20-1 and TRBJ1-5, with the D gene not clear enough to name. The CDR3 sequence is CSAMGGHQPQHF. The DNA sequence is as follows: TGCAGTGCTATGGGAGGCCATCAGCCCCAGCATTTT.